This entry lists 9 T cell receptor beta chains sequenced from one sample in a study of CD8+ T cells in alopecia areata. Isolated RNA was reverse transcribed into cDNA used as the sequencing template. TCRdb's copy holds only in-frame clones and misses some; the assay was immunoSEQ multiplex PCR. The data contain 70,000 or so clones, 29% of them singletons. Treatment defined: oral pan-JAK inhibitor, 5-10 mg twice daily. The sequences come from CD8+ T cells sorted from blood, collected at week 4, from a patient treated with tofacitinib. Every receptor here comes from a human donor with alopecia areata.

Only a few counts were recorded for this clone. The chain links TRBV7-2 to TRBJ1-5, with a tentative D call TRBD1 (5 bases). Germline V lookup: CDR1 SGHTA, CDR2 FQGNSA. V was trimmed by 2 bases and J by 5 bases, leaving 10 bases between them. This CDR3 is built from 14 residues. The CDR3 nucleotides read TGTGCCAGCAGCTTACCAGGGCGCGATCAGCCCCAGCATTTT. It encodes CASSLPGRDQPQHF.

This clone came up a few times. The V and J genes are TRBV27 and TRBJ2-7; perhaps TRBD1 as D (6 bases). Deletions cut 0 bases from V and 1 base from J, with 13 bases between. The length of the CDR3 is 16 residues. Germline V gene data show CDR1 as MNHEY and CDR2 as SMNVEV (reference sequence). This CDR3 is CASSLSVLGGSYEQYF. CDR3 DNA: TGTGCCAGCAGTTTATCGGTGCTAGGGGGTTCCTACGAGCAGTACTTC.

The rearrangement links TRBV5-1 to TRBJ2-5; TRBD1 matches 9 bases. Losses at the gene ends were 1 base for V and 4 bases for J; bases not matched to a gene: 8. There are 16 residues in the CDR3. Germline values: CDR1 SGHRS, CDR2 YFSETQ. CDR3 loop: CASSLPTRDRAETQYF. The CDR3 coding sequence is TGCGCCAGCAGCTTGCCCACCCGGGACAGGGCAGAGACCCAGTACTTC.

The gene calls are TRBV30 and TRBJ1-5; D is undetermined. Germline CDR1 is GTSNPN and CDR2 is SVGIG (reference sequence). V was cut by 0 bases and J by 9 bases, with 15 bases left in between. CDR3 length equals 14 residues. The CDR3 bases are TGTGCCTGGAGTGTACTGCAGGCAGCTTGGCCCCAGCATTTT. It encodes CAWSVLQAAWPQHF.

This clone has only a few counts. The CDR3 DNA is TGTGCCAGCAGTTACTCGAAGACACCGAACACCGGGGAGCTGTTTTTT. Protein: CASSYSKTPNTGELFF. The rearrangement joins TRBV6-6 to TRBJ2-2, with no clear D. The germline V gene has CDR1 MNHNY and CDR2 SVGAGI (reference sequence). The CDR3 runs to 16 residues. Trimming removed 0 bases at V and 0 bases at J, with 8 bases between.

This clone has only a few counts. The chain has TRBV7-9 and TRBJ2-2; D not resolved. Germline loops: CDR1 SEHNR, CDR2 FQNEAQ (reference sequence). This CDR3 contains 12 residues. The germline V and J ends were trimmed by 3 bases and 10 bases, with 9 bases remaining between them. The CDR3: CASSFKFEELFF. The CDR3 DNA is TGTGCCAGCAGCTTTAAATTCGAGGAGCTGTTTTTT.

This rearrangement joins TRBV28 to TRBJ2-3; possibly TRBD2 for D (6 bases). The CDR3 covers 12 residues. V was trimmed by 11 bases and J by 3 bases, leaving 12 bases between them. The germline gives CDR1 MDHEN, CDR2 SYDVKM. CDR3 loop: CAGGAGTDTQYF. The CDR3 DNA is TGTGCCGGCGGGGCCGGTACAGATACGCAGTATTTT.

V gene TRBV6-5 combines with J gene TRBJ2-7; D possibly corresponds to TRBD1 (6 bases). V was cut by 0 bases and J by 1 base, with 13 bases left in between. CDR1 is MNHEY and CDR2 is SVGAGI in the germline V gene. CDR3 length equals 16 residues. The CDR3 is CASSYSIPGESYEQYF. CDR3 sequence (DNA): TGTGCCAGCAGTTACTCTATACCAGGGGAATCCTACGAGCAGTACTTC.

V gene TRBV29-1 combines with J gene TRBJ1-1, with no clear D. Germline CDR1 and CDR2: SQVTM and ANQGSEA. The CDR3 has 11 residues. Trimming took off 2 bases at V and 5 bases at J, with 6 bases between the two ends. CDR3 sequence (DNA): TGCAGCGTTGAACCCGTGACTGAAGCTTTCTTT. It translates to CSVEPVTEAFF. The full variable domain, rest sourced from reference TRBV29-1 and TRBJ1-1, is SAVISQKPSRDICQRGTSLTIQCQVDSQVTMMFWYRQQPGQSLTLIATANQGSEATYESGFVIDKFPISRPNLTFSTLTVSNMSPEDSSIYLCSVEPVTEAFFGQGTRLTVV.